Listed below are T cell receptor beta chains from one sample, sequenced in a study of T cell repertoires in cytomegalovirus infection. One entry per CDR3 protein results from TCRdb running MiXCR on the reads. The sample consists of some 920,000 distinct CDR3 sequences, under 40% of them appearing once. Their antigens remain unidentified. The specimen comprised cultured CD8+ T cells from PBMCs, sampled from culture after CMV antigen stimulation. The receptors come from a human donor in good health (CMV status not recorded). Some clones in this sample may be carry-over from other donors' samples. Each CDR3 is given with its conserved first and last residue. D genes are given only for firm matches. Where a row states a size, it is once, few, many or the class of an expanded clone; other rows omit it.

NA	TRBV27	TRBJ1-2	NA	CASMPSSPGLYGYTF	TGTGCCAGCATGCCGAGCAGCCCGGGACTTTATGGCTACACCTTC
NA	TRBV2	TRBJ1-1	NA	CATKTGTNEAFF	TGTGCCACCAAGACAGGAACAAATGAAGCTTTCTTT
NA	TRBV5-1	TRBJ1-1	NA	CASSSWGMNTEAFF	TGCGCCAGCAGCAGCTGGGGGATGAACACTGAAGCTTTCTTT
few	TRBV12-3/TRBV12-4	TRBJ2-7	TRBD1	CASSFGQAAYEQYF	TGTGCCAGCAGTTTCGGACAGGCAGCCTACGAGCAGTACTTC
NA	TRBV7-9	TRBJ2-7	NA	CASSSTGITYEQYF	TGTGCCAGCAGCTCAACCGGGATAACCTACGAGCAGTACTTC
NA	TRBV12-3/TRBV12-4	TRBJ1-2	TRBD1	CASSLLGTANYGYTF	TGTGCCAGCAGTTTATTGGGGACAGCTAACTATGGCTACACCTTC
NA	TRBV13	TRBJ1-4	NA	CASSLGRTGVEKLFF	TGTGCCAGCAGCTTAGGCCGGACCGGCGTTGAAAAACTGTTTTTT
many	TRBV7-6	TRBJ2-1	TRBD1	CASSLARGIHEQFF	TGTGCCAGCAGCTTAGCCAGGGGGATCCATGAGCAGTTCTTC
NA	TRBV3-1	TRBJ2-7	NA	CASSQEAGFYEQYF	TGTGCCAGCAGCCAAGAGGCAGGCTTTTACGAGCAGTACTTC
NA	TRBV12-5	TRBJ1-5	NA	CASGLGSEHQPQHF	TGTGCTAGTGGTTTGGGGTCCGAACATCAGCCCCAGCATTTT
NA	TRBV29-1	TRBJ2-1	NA	CSAGSEGNEQFF	TGCAGCGCCGGCAGCGAAGGGAACGAGCAGTTCTTC
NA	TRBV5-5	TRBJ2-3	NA	CASTEGQSLDTQYF	TGTGCCAGCACCGAAGGGCAAAGTTTAGATACGCAGTATTTT
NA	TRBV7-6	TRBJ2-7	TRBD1	CVSSLSRDRADYEQYF	TGTGTCAGCAGCCTTTCCCGGGACAGGGCTGACTACGAGCAGTACTTC
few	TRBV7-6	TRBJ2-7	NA	CASSLVGGQQYEQYF	TGTGCCAGCAGCTTAGTGGGAGGACAACAATACGAGCAGTACTTC
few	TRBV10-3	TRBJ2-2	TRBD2	CAISVGGRETGELFF	TGTGCCATCAGTGTTGGCGGGAGGGAAACCGGGGAGCTGTTTTTT
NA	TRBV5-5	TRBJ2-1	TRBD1	CASSEGQGAYNEQFF	TGTGCCAGCAGCGAAGGACAGGGGGCCTACAATGAGCAGTTCTTC
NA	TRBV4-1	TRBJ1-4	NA	CASSHRDSTNEKLFF	TGCGCCAGCAGCCACCGGGACTCAACTAATGAAAAACTGTTTTTT
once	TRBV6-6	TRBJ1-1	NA	CASSYWEMNTEAFF	TGTGCCAGCAGTTACTGGGAAATGAACACTGAAGCTTTCTTT
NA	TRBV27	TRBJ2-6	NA	CASMGANVLTF	TGTGCCAGCATGGGGGCCAACGTCCTGACTTTC
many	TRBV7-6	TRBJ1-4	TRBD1	CASSPRQGDRSKLFF	TGTGCCAGCAGCCCGCGACAGGGGGATAGGAGCAAACTGTTTTTT
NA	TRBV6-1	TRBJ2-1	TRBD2	CASSLRGTSGGPYNEQFF	TGTGCCAGCAGTCTCCGCGGGACTAGCGGGGGACCCTACAATGAGCAGTTCTTC
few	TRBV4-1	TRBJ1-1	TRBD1	CASSARTGVAFF	TGCGCCAGCAGCGCCCGGACAGGTGTGGCTTTCTTT
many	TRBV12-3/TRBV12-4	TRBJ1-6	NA	CASSLGIYNSPLHF	TGTGCCAGCAGCCTTGGGATCTATAATTCACCCCTCCACTTT
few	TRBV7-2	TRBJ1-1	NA	CASSKDRHPNTEAFF	TGTGCCAGCAGCAAAGATAGACACCCGAACACTGAAGCTTTCTTT
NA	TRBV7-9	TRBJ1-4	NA	CASSARGERGNEKLFF	TGTGCCAGCAGCGCCCGGGGGGAGCGTGGTAATGAAAAACTGTTTTTT
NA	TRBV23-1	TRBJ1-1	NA	CASSQSGGFGKEYTEAFF	TGCGCCAGCAGTCAATCGGGAGGATTTGGAAAGGAGTACACTGAAGCTTTCTTT
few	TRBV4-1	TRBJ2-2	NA	CASSQARRPNTGELFF	TGCGCCAGCAGCCAAGCCAGACGTCCGAACACCGGGGAGCTGTTTTTT
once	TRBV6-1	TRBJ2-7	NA	CASKDRPHYEQYF	TGTGCCAGCAAAGACAGGCCCCACTACGAGCAGTACTTC